This TCR beta chain originates from a study of PD-L1 blockade in urothelial cancer. Time point defined: pretreatment peripheral blood. The CDR3 has 15 amino acids. CDR1 is SEHNR and CDR2 is FQNEAQ in the germline V gene (reference sequence). Germline trimming cut 4 bases from V and 3 bases from J; bases unmatched to any gene: 5. This clone came up once. Some clones are missing from TCRdb's copy, which holds only in-frame ones; the method was immunoSEQ multiplex PCR. The top ten clones hold under 8.5% of a sample with some 80,000 clones, approximately 86% of them seen once. Sequences were derived from PBMCs, sampled around atezolizumab (anti-PD-L1) treatment. This chain uses TRBV7-9 with TRBJ2-7; 11 bases align to TRBD2. The TCR comes from a man aged 40-50 years with urothelial cancer. This chain's CDR3 is CASSSTSGSYYEQYF. The CDR3 DNA sequence: TGTGCCAGCAGCTCAACTAGCGGGAGTTACTACGAGCAGTACTTC.